This T cell receptor (beta chain) was sequenced for a study of cytomegalovirus exposure and HLA in healthy donors. About the research overall: Of all 360 or so donors who were genotyped, about 84% belonged to the Caucasian-associated ancestry cluster. Study-wide findings and caveats: In a later analysis, HLA-associated beta chains showed higher expansion and lower generation probabilities than comparable chains. Later analysis placed DRB1 highest and HLA-C lowest in TCR association rates, which differed by HLA locus.

PCR involved 60 Vbeta and 13 Jbeta primers. Some clones are missing from TCRdb's copy, which holds only in-frame ones; the method was immunoSEQ multiplex PCR. The sample lists approximately 150,000 clones; under 90% were seen once. This clone has a single count. Its specificity is not known. Trimming took 4 bases from V and 2 from J, leaving 12 bases between them. The CDR3 loop spans 15 amino acids. The germline V gene has CDR1 WNHNN and CDR2 SYGVQD (reference sequence). The source of this sequence is a man aged 30-40 years in good health and CMV-seropositive. V and J are TRBV10-1 and TRBJ2-1, with D tentatively TRBD1 (6 bases). The material sequenced was PBMCs. In nucleotides, the CDR3 is TGCGCCAGCAGTGGGGCCCAGGGGACCTACAATGAGCAGTTCTTC. Protein product: CASSGAQGTYNEQFF.